Below are 9 T cell receptor beta chains sequenced from a single sample in a study of Ad26.COV2.S vaccination and SARS-CoV-2 variants. Some clones are missing from TCRdb's copy, which holds only in-frame ones; the method was immunoSEQ multiplex PCR. The sample holds about 400,000 clones, 89% seen once. Treatment defined: over 15 received Ad26.COV2.S at low or high dose, single or two shots; 5 received placebo; per-sample allocation not given. Material that was analyzed had been drawn on day 63 after the first vaccine or placebo injection. This material consisted of peripheral blood, taken in a trial of Ad26.COV2.S vaccine versus placebo. Receptor source: a person aged 18-60 years who received the Ad26.COV2.S COVID-19 vaccine or a placebo.

The V call is TRBV11-3, the J call TRBJ2-5; D remains ambiguous. There are 13 residues in the CDR3. The V gene's germline CDR1 is SGHNT and CDR2 YENEEA. Trimming took 1 base from V and 4 from J, leaving 7 bases between them. The CDR3 sequence: CASSLVSGETQYF. The CDR3 DNA reads as TGTGCCAGCAGCTTAGTCTCTGGAGAGACCCAGTACTTC. The whole variable domain, filled in from reference TRBV11-3 and TRBJ2-5, reads EAGVVQSPRYKIIEKKQPVAFWCNPISGHNTLYWYLQNLGQGPELLIRYENEEAVDDSQLPKDRFSAERLKGVDSTLKIQPAELGDSAVYLCASSLVSGETQYFGPGTRLLVL.

The chain carries TRBV28 and TRBJ2-5, with D hard to call. CDR3 length: 13 residues. Germline assignment: CDR1 MDHEN and CDR2 SYDVKM. The V end lost 5 bases, the J end lost 5 bases, and 12 bases lay between the germline ends. The DNA of the CDR3 is TGTGCCAGCAGTGAGGAGAAGAGGGAGACCCAGTACTTC. It yields the protein CASSEEKRETQYF.

CDR3 coding DNA: TGTGCCGGGGGAAGCGGGCGTCCCTACGAGCAGTACTTC. The encoded protein is CAGGSGRPYEQYF. V and J are TRBV7-9 and TRBJ2-7, with D possibly matching TRBD2 (6 bases). Germline V lookup: CDR1 SEHNR, CDR2 FQNEAQ (reference sequence). The CDR3 contains 13 residues. Trimming cost V 11 bases and J 2 bases, with 16 bases left between them.

The V gene is TRBV13, the J gene TRBJ2-5; perhaps TRBD1 as D (5 bases). This CDR3 region has 16 residues. Germline assignment: CDR1 PRHDT and CDR2 FYEKMQ (reference sequence). Trimming stripped 1 base from V and 5 bases from J, with 17 bases between. The CDR3 reads CASSLVSWQGYETQYF. The CDR3 coding sequence is TGTGCCAGCAGCTTAGTTTCCTGGCAGGGATACGAGACCCAGTACTTC.

This chain joins TRBV4-1 and TRBJ2-7; D might be TRBD2 (5 bases). Germline CDR1 and CDR2: MGHRA and YSYEKL. V lost 2 bases and J lost 0, with 11 bases in between. This CDR3 is 15 amino acids long. The CDR3 sequence is CASSQRGLTSYEQYF. CDR3 nucleotides: TGCGCCAGCAGCCAAAGAGGGCTTACCTCCTACGAGCAGTACTTC.

The chain has TRBV27 and TRBJ1-1; D not resolved. Per germline, CDR1 MNHEY and CDR2 SMNVEV (reference sequence). V gave up 3 bases and J gave up 4 bases, with 18 bases separating them. CDR3 length: 16 amino acids. CDR3 region: CASSFFRRREGTEAFF. The DNA for the CDR3 is TGTGCCAGCAGTTTCTTTAGGCGACGGGAAGGCACTGAAGCTTTCTTT.

The chain is built from TRBV5-5 and TRBJ2-7; TRBD1 might be the D (6 bases). The V gene's germline CDR1 is SGHKS and CDR2 YYEKEE (reference sequence). This CDR3 is 15 amino acids long. Trimming left V 4 bases short and J 0 bases short, with 14 bases between. The CDR3, as DNA: TGTGCCAGCAGCACCGGACAGTCAAGCTCCTACGAGCAGTACTTC. This encodes CASSTGQSSSYEQYF.

V and J are TRBV6-1 and TRBJ2-7; D not certain. The CDR3 runs 13 residues. Trimming cost V 1 base and J 0 bases, with 4 bases left between them. Germline-derived CDR1 and CDR2 are MNHNS and SASEGT. CDR3 DNA sequence: TGTGCCAGCAGTGAAGGGGGCTCCTACGAGCAGTACTTC. This sequence encodes CASSEGGSYEQYF.

The V and J genes are TRBV5-1 and TRBJ2-1, with 8 bases aligning to TRBD2. This CDR3 comprises 15 residues. Germline assignment: CDR1 SGHRS and CDR2 YFSETQ. V lost 1 base to trimming and J lost 6 bases; unmatched junction nucleotides: 6. CDR3 protein: CASSLWLAGGNEQFF. CDR3 sequence (DNA): TGCGCCAGCAGCTTGTGGCTAGCGGGCGGCAATGAGCAGTTCTTC.